The rows below give T cell receptor beta chains drawn from one sample of a study of control samples from healthy donors and cancer patients. Measured with immunoSEQ multiplex PCR; TCRdb has only the in-frame clones, and not every one. The data show 60,000 or so clones, nearly 90% seen once. Sample: blood. The receptors come from a man aged 45 to 65 in good health. CDR3s include the opening cysteine and the closing phenylalanine or tryptophan. D genes are given only for firm matches. Expanded clones are given a class, and other clones once, few, many or no size at all.

J | V | size | D | CDR3 | DNA
TRBJ2-7 | TRBV6-5 | - | - | CASMQGGYEQYF | TGTGCCAGCATGCAAGGGGGCTACGAGCAGTACTTC
TRBJ2-3 | TRBV4-1 | - | TRBD2 | CASSLTGTSGTDTQYF | TGCGCCAGCAGCTTAACCGGGACTAGCGGCACAGATACGCAGTATTTT
TRBJ1-2 | TRBV10-3 | once | - | CAITGGQKNYGYTF | TGTGCCATCACCGGGGGACAAAAAAACTATGGCTACACCTTC
TRBJ2-6 | TRBV9 | - | - | CASSLGGSGANVLTF | TGTGCCAGCAGCCTCGGGGGTTCTGGGGCCAACGTCCTGACTTTC
TRBJ2-7 | TRBV3-1/TRBV3-2 | - | - | CASTGGAGVSYEQYF | TGTGCCAGCACCGGCGGGGCGGGCGTTTCCTACGAGCAGTACTTC
TRBJ2-1 | TRBV7-2 | - | TRBD2 | CASSFSSGSLNEQFF | TGTGCCAGCAGCTTTTCTAGCGGGAGTTTAAATGAGCAGTTCTTC
TRBJ1-4 | TRBV30 | - | - | CAWNGGMVNEKLFF | TGTGCCTGGAATGGGGGTATGGTCAATGAAAAACTGTTTTTT
TRBJ2-7 | TRBV18 | - | - | CASSPNRQLNYEQYF | TGTGCCAGCTCACCTAATCGACAGCTTAACTACGAGCAGTACTTC
TRBJ2-7 | TRBV5-1 | - | - | CASSLGGITYEQYF | TGCGCCAGCAGCTTAGGGGGTATCACCTACGAGCAGTACTTC
TRBJ2-3 | TRBV7-2 | - | - | CASSLGQFTDTQYF | TGTGCCAGCAGCTTAGGGCAGTTCACAGATACGCAGTATTTT
TRBJ2-2 | TRBV28 | - | - | CASSLGQEDTGELFF | TGTGCCAGCAGCCTGGGGCAGGAGGACACCGGGGAGCTGTTTTTT
TRBJ2-7 | TRBV6-5 | - | - | CAAQGGSYEQYF | TGTGCCGCACAGGGAGGGTCCTACGAGCAGTACTTC
TRBJ2-7 | TRBV28 | medium-sized | TRBD2 | CASSFLAGAGYEQYF | TGTGCCAGCAGTTTTTTAGCGGGAGCGGGCTACGAGCAGTACTTC
TRBJ1-2 | TRBV7-2 | - | TRBD1 | CASSFQGGTYGYTF | TGTGCCAGCAGCTTTCAGGGGGGGACGTATGGCTACACCTTC
TRBJ2-1 | TRBV5-1 | - | TRBD2 | CASSLWASGSLGNEQFF | TGCGCCAGCAGCTTGTGGGCTAGCGGGAGTCTAGGGAATGAGCAGTTCTTC
TRBJ2-7 | TRBV5-1 | - | TRBD2 | CASSWGTSGSYEQYF | TGCGCCAGCAGCTGGGGGACTAGCGGGTCCTACGAGCAGTACTTC
TRBJ1-3 | TRBV6-1 | - | - | CASSEGSTGNTIYF | TGTGCCAGCAGTGAAGGGAGTACTGGAAACACCATATATTTT
TRBJ1-1 | TRBV3-1/TRBV3-2 | - | - | CASSRSGSSYEAFF | TGTGCCAGCAGCCGCTCGGGGAGCTCCTATGAAGCTTTCTTT
TRBJ2-6 | TRBV28 | - | - | CASSLLLGTGANVLTF | TGTGCCAGCAGTTTATTGTTGGGGACTGGGGCCAACGTCCTGACTTTC
TRBJ1-6 | TRBV18 | once | TRBD1 | CASSQGTGSNNSPLHF | TGTGCCAGCTCACAGGGGACAGGGTCCAATAATTCACCCCTCCACTTT
TRBJ2-7 | TRBV6-5 | - | - | CATQRGTSYEQYF | TGTGCCACCCAAAGGGGGACTTCCTACGAGCAGTACTTC
TRBJ2-7 | TRBV6-5 | - | - | CASSYSMGAGEQYF | TGTGCCAGCAGTTACTCGATGGGGGCGGGTGAGCAGTACTTC
TRBJ1-2 | TRBV2 | - | - | CASSDSSGRRFYGYTF | TGTGCCAGCAGCGATTCTTCGGGACGTAGGTTCTATGGCTACACCTTC
TRBJ1-2 | TRBV29-1 | - | - | CSVDPLRENGYTF | TGCAGCGTTGATCCGCTAAGGGAAAATGGCTACACCTTC
TRBJ1-5 | TRBV28 | - | - | CASSLIPPGGTDNQPQHF | TGTGCCAGCAGTTTAATCCCCCCAGGCGGGACCGACAATCAGCCCCAGCATTTT
TRBJ1-5 | TRBV28 | - | TRBD1 | CASSSSGQGNQPQHF | TGTGCCAGCAGTTCCTCGGGACAGGGCAATCAGCCCCAGCATTTT
TRBJ1-1 | TRBV15 | - | - | CATSKHSMNTEAFF | TGTGCCACCAGCAAACACAGCATGAACACTGAAGCTTTCTTT
TRBJ1-1 | TRBV28 | - | - | CASSLTGTETEAFF | TGTGCCAGCAGTTTAACAGGGACTGAGACTGAAGCTTTCTTT
TRBJ1-2 | TRBV5-1 | - | TRBD1 | CASSPTGDGYTF | TGCGCCAGCAGCCCGACAGGGGATGGCTACACCTTC
TRBJ2-5 | TRBV19 | - | TRBD2 | CASRRGQETQYF | TGTGCCAGTAGGCGGGGGCAAGAGACCCAGTACTTC
TRBJ2-1 | TRBV24-1 | - | - | CATSDRGNEQFF | TGTGCCACCAGTGATAGGGGTAATGAGCAGTTCTTC
TRBJ2-7 | TRBV7-2 | - | - | CASSLTIYEQYF | TGTGCCAGCAGCTTAACCATCTACGAGCAGTACTTC
TRBJ1-1 | TRBV10-3 | - | - | CAISESKYQNTEAFF | TGTGCCATCAGTGAGTCGAAGTATCAGAACACTGAAGCTTTCTTT
TRBJ2-7 | TRBV6-2/TRBV6-3 | few | - | CASSLVEQYEQYF | TGTGCCAGCAGTCTTGTAGAGCAGTACGAGCAGTACTTC
TRBJ2-7 | TRBV2 | once | TRBD2 | CASSERGRGGSFSYEQYF | TGTGCCAGCAGTGAAAGGGGACGGGGCGGGAGTTTTTCCTACGAGCAGTACTTC
TRBJ1-4 | TRBV30 | - | - | CAWRGPNEKLFF | TGTGCCTGGAGAGGCCCTAATGAAAAACTGTTTTTT
TRBJ2-1 | TRBV19 | - | - | CASSINRENEQFF | TGTGCCAGTAGTATCAATAGGGAGAATGAGCAGTTCTTC
TRBJ1-1 | TRBV7-3 | - | - | CASSFYLNTEAFF | TGTGCCAGCAGCTTTTATCTGAACACTGAAGCTTTCTTT
TRBJ2-1 | TRBV24-1 | - | TRBD2 | CATSDQTVAGGYNEQFF | TGTGCCACCAGTGACCAGACGGTAGCGGGGGGCTACAATGAGCAGTTCTTC
TRBJ1-2 | TRBV28 | - | - | CASTLPGNYGYTF | TGTGCCAGCACCCTACCCGGGAACTATGGCTACACCTTC
TRBJ2-7 | TRBV4-3 | - | TRBD1 | CASSQGTGGVMDEQYF | TGCGCCAGCAGCCAGGGGACAGGGGGGGTTATGGACGAGCAGTACTTC
TRBJ1-1 | TRBV6-1 | once | - | CASSEEGGGKAFF | TGTGCCAGCAGTGAAGAAGGGGGTGGAAAAGCTTTCTTT
TRBJ2-3 | TRBV9 | - | - | CASSGGTVTDTQYF | TGTGCCAGCAGCGGCGGGACCGTCACAGATACGCAGTATTTT
TRBJ2-2 | TRBV2 | - | TRBD1 | CASSERDSRTGELFF | TGTGCCAGCAGTGAAAGGGACAGTAGGACCGGGGAGCTGTTTTTT
TRBJ2-3 | TRBV11-3 | once | TRBD1 | CASSLTTGKTQYF | TGTGCCAGCAGCTTAACGACAGGGAAGACGCAGTATTTT
TRBJ2-1 | TRBV4-1 | - | - | CASSQEPGPYNEQFF | TGCGCCAGCAGCCAAGAGCCGGGACCCTACAATGAGCAGTTCTTC